The 2 T cell receptor beta chains below were found in one sample sequenced in a study of vaccination and CD4 T cells after COVID-19. Stated treatment: roughly nine-day PBMC culture with coronavirus spike peptide pools or control peptides (ViraFEST assay). What these receptors recognize is not known. The Oncomine TCR Beta short-read assay was applied to DNA of cultured CD4+ T cells. Via MiXCR, TCRdb re-called the PCR reads, giving one row per CDR3 protein. The table records fewer than 15,000 distinct CDR3 sequences, about 48% of them present only once. The input for sequencing was cultured CD4+ T cells from blood, taken after SARS-CoV-2 vaccination. All receptors come from a human donor with COVID-19.

A note on this clonotype: One end of the junction does not line up with germline, which may come from a read error. The chain uses TRBV19 and TRBJ2-1, with 13 bases identical to TRBD2. Germline CDR1 reads LNHDA; CDR2 reads SQIVND (reference sequence). The CDR3 covers 15 residues. The CDR3: CVSSTLAGGPNEQFF. The CDR3 nucleotides read TGTGTCAGTAGTACACTAGCGGGGGGGCCTAATGAGCAGTTCTTC.

This clonotype has just a few counts. This chain links TRBV11-2 with TRBJ2-5, with TRBD1 matching 7 bases. The V gene's germline CDR1 is SGHAT and CDR2 FQNNGV. J gave up 4 bases and V 4 bases, and 3 bases lay outside the gene matches. This CDR3 is 13 amino acids long. CDR3 in amino acids: CASSYRGVETQYF. CDR3 nucleotide sequence: TGTGCCAGCAGCTACAGGGGAGTAGAGACCCAGTACTTC.